This T cell receptor beta chain came from a study of shared T cell receptors in the human thymus. Clones were read by immunoSEQ multiplex PCR, and TCRdb kept only the in-frame ones, dropping some. The sample records 550,000 to 800,000 clones, roughly 85% being singletons. The CDR3 runs 15 residues. Germline lookup yields CDR1 SGHRS and CDR2 YFSETQ. V shed 4 bases, J shed 3 bases, and the junction held 7 bases outside the gene matches. These data were also reused for a study on human thymus T cells.

The origin of this receptor is a girl younger than two with a congenital heart defect. This rearrangement joins TRBV5-1 to TRBJ1-5; 7 bases are shared with TRBD1. The sample comprised thymocytes. Here the CDR3 reads CASSERTGDNQPQHF. The CDR3 DNA reads TGCGCCAGCAGCGAGCGAACAGGGGACAATCAGCCCCAGCATTTT.